Listed below are T cell receptor beta chains from one sample, sequenced in a study of blood T cell repertoires in COVID-19. The repertoire was sequenced with immunoSEQ multiplex PCR; TCRdb's copy has only in-frame clones and lacks some. Of roughly 140,000 clones in the sample, around 90% were seen once. The sequenced sample consisted of peripheral blood. Receptors originate from a woman in her 50s with acute or convalescent COVID-19. Both conserved end residues are part of each CDR3. The order of the fields is J gene, clone size, D gene, V gene, CDR3 DNA, CDR3 protein. D genes are given only for firm matches. Not all rows give a size; the values are once, few, many and, for expanded clones, a class.

j_call: TRBJ1-5
clone_size: -
d_call: TRBD1
v_call: TRBV18
cdr3_nt: TGTGCCAGCTCACCTTCGGGGACAGGGAATCAGCCCCAGCATTTT
cdr3_aa: CASSPSGTGNQPQHF

j_call: TRBJ2-7
clone_size: -
d_call: TRBD1
v_call: TRBV18
cdr3_nt: TGTGCCAGCTCACCAGCCGGACAGGGGCTTTACGAGCAGTACTTC
cdr3_aa: CASSPAGQGLYEQYF

j_call: TRBJ2-2
clone_size: -
d_call: -
v_call: TRBV5-1
cdr3_nt: TGCGCCAGCAGCTTGGTGACAGACACCGGGGAGCTGTTTTTT
cdr3_aa: CASSLVTDTGELFF

j_call: TRBJ1-2
clone_size: -
d_call: -
v_call: TRBV6-6
cdr3_nt: TGTGCCAGCAGTTACTCGAGTGGCTACACCTTC
cdr3_aa: CASSYSSGYTF

j_call: TRBJ1-1
clone_size: -
d_call: -
v_call: TRBV7-9
cdr3_nt: TGTGCCAGCAGGCCTGGGAGCACTGAAGCTTTCTTT
cdr3_aa: CASRPGSTEAFF

j_call: TRBJ2-7
clone_size: -
d_call: TRBD2
v_call: TRBV2
cdr3_nt: TGTGCCAGTAGACTAGCAGAGGAGCAGTACTTC
cdr3_aa: CASRLAEEQYF

j_call: TRBJ2-2
clone_size: -
d_call: -
v_call: TRBV4-1
cdr3_nt: TGCGCCAGCAGCCAAGTCCCGGGACACTTCACCGGGGAGCTGTTTTTT
cdr3_aa: CASSQVPGHFTGELFF

j_call: TRBJ2-5
clone_size: once
d_call: TRBD1
v_call: TRBV7-8
cdr3_nt: TGTGCCAGCACCCGAGCCGGGACAGTCGAGACCCAGTACTTC
cdr3_aa: CASTRAGTVETQYF

j_call: TRBJ1-2
clone_size: -
d_call: -
v_call: TRBV12-3/TRBV12-4
cdr3_nt: TGTGCCAGCGGAGGGACCCCTAGCTATGGCTACACCTTC
cdr3_aa: CASGGTPSYGYTF

j_call: TRBJ1-2
clone_size: -
d_call: -
v_call: TRBV9
cdr3_nt: TGTGCCAGCAGCGTAGGAGGAAGGCTCGGCTACACCTTC
cdr3_aa: CASSVGGRLGYTF

j_call: TRBJ1-4
clone_size: -
d_call: -
v_call: TRBV27
cdr3_nt: TGTGCCAGCCCCTCCCCTGGCGGGGTCTTAGGTGAAAAACTGTTTTTT
cdr3_aa: CASPSPGGVLGEKLFF

j_call: TRBJ1-5
clone_size: few
d_call: -
v_call: TRBV24-1
cdr3_nt: TGTGCCACCAGTGAAGGGGGAGAAAAGGGTCAGCCCCAGCATTTT
cdr3_aa: CATSEGGEKGQPQHF

j_call: TRBJ1-1
clone_size: -
d_call: TRBD1
v_call: TRBV10-1
cdr3_nt: TGCGCCAGCAGCCCGGACAGGGAATCGAACACTGAAGCTTTCTTT
cdr3_aa: CASSPDRESNTEAFF

j_call: TRBJ2-1
clone_size: -
d_call: TRBD1
v_call: TRBV5-3
cdr3_nt: TGTGCCAGAAGCACTCCGGGACAGGGGGCGGGAGGCGTTACGAATGAGCAGTTCTTC
cdr3_aa: CARSTPGQGAGGVTNEQFF

j_call: TRBJ2-7
clone_size: -
d_call: TRBD2
v_call: TRBV15
cdr3_nt: TGTGCCACCAGCAGAGATTACGGGACTACCTCCTACGAGCAGTACTTC
cdr3_aa: CATSRDYGTTSYEQYF

j_call: TRBJ1-5
clone_size: -
d_call: -
v_call: TRBV19
cdr3_nt: TGTGCCAGCGGGGTCCTCGGGATAAATCAGCCCCAGCATTTT
cdr3_aa: CASGVLGINQPQHF

j_call: TRBJ1-2
clone_size: once
d_call: -
v_call: TRBV11-2
cdr3_nt: TGTGCCAGCAGCCAGCAGGATGGCTACACCTTC
cdr3_aa: CASSQQDGYTF

j_call: TRBJ1-2
clone_size: -
d_call: -
v_call: TRBV28
cdr3_nt: TGTGCCAGCAGTTTGGGCAGGGTTACTGGCTACACCTTC
cdr3_aa: CASSLGRVTGYTF

j_call: TRBJ2-2
clone_size: -
d_call: TRBD2
v_call: TRBV5-1
cdr3_nt: TGCGCCAGCAGCTTCCTAGCGGGAGGGCTCACCGGGGAGCTGTTTTTT
cdr3_aa: CASSFLAGGLTGELFF

j_call: TRBJ2-7
clone_size: -
d_call: TRBD1
v_call: TRBV5-1
cdr3_nt: TGCGCCAGCTCCCGATTACAGGGGAGCTCCTACGAGCAGTACTTC
cdr3_aa: CASSRLQGSSYEQYF

j_call: TRBJ2-1
clone_size: -
d_call: TRBD2
v_call: TRBV19
cdr3_nt: TGTGCCAGTACTCCCGTTATGGCGGGAGTTAGGAATGAGCAGTTCTTC
cdr3_aa: CASTPVMAGVRNEQFF

j_call: TRBJ1-5
clone_size: -
d_call: -
v_call: TRBV2
cdr3_nt: TGTGCCAGCGCCGGGGACTCCCTCGGGGGTCAGCCCCAGCATTTT
cdr3_aa: CASAGDSLGGQPQHF

j_call: TRBJ2-1
clone_size: -
d_call: TRBD2
v_call: TRBV18
cdr3_nt: TGTGCCAGCTCAAGGCGGGAGGGAAACAATGAGCAGTTCTTC
cdr3_aa: CASSRREGNNEQFF

j_call: TRBJ1-5
clone_size: -
d_call: -
v_call: TRBV27
cdr3_nt: TGTGCCAGCAGTCGATCCCAGGCTCAGCCCCAGCATTTT
cdr3_aa: CASSRSQAQPQHF

j_call: TRBJ2-7
clone_size: -
d_call: -
v_call: TRBV6-5
cdr3_nt: TGTGCCAGCAGTTATGCTGGGGGCCAGGGGGAGCAGTACTTC
cdr3_aa: CASSYAGGQGEQYF

j_call: TRBJ2-2
clone_size: -
d_call: -
v_call: TRBV13
cdr3_nt: TGTGCCAGCAGCTTAAGACAGGTTTCCGGGGAGCTGTTTTTT
cdr3_aa: CASSLRQVSGELFF

j_call: TRBJ1-2
clone_size: few
d_call: -
v_call: TRBV30
cdr3_nt: TGTGCCTGGAGAGGACAGAGCAACTATGGCTACACCTTC
cdr3_aa: CAWRGQSNYGYTF

j_call: TRBJ2-1
clone_size: -
d_call: TRBD2
v_call: TRBV7-3
cdr3_nt: TGTGCCAGCAGCTTAATGATTTCCCTAGCGGGAGGTGAGCAGTTCTTC
cdr3_aa: CASSLMISLAGGEQFF

j_call: TRBJ2-1
clone_size: -
d_call: -
v_call: TRBV2
cdr3_nt: TGTGCCAGCAGCATTTACAATGAGCAGTTCTTC
cdr3_aa: CASSIYNEQFF

j_call: TRBJ2-7
clone_size: -
d_call: TRBD2
v_call: TRBV27
cdr3_nt: TGTGCCAGCAGTCGGACTAGCGGGGCCGCCTACGAGCAGTACTTC
cdr3_aa: CASSRTSGAAYEQYF

j_call: TRBJ2-3
clone_size: -
d_call: -
v_call: TRBV6-1
cdr3_nt: TGTGCCAGCAGTGAATGGGGCGGTAGCACAGATACGCAGTATTTT
cdr3_aa: CASSEWGGSTDTQYF

j_call: TRBJ2-1
clone_size: -
d_call: TRBD2
v_call: TRBV6-6
cdr3_nt: TGTGCCATGGGGCGGGAGGGCCACAATGAGCAGTTCTTC
cdr3_aa: CAMGREGHNEQFF

j_call: TRBJ2-3
clone_size: -
d_call: -
v_call: TRBV29-1
cdr3_nt: TGCAGCTTCCGACAGGAGATCACAGATACGCAGTATTTT
cdr3_aa: CSFRQEITDTQYF

j_call: TRBJ1-2
clone_size: -
d_call: TRBD1
v_call: TRBV19
cdr3_nt: TGTGCCAGTAGTCAGGGGGTCGATGGCTACACCTTC
cdr3_aa: CASSQGVDGYTF

j_call: TRBJ2-1
clone_size: -
d_call: TRBD2
v_call: TRBV6-1
cdr3_nt: TGTGCCAGCAGTGAAGCGCCGGGACTAGCGCCCCACAATGAGCAGTTCTTC
cdr3_aa: CASSEAPGLAPHNEQFF

j_call: TRBJ1-3
clone_size: -
d_call: -
v_call: TRBV5-1
cdr3_nt: TGCGCCAGCAGCTTGGGACAGCCGAGCTCTGGAAACACCATATATTTT
cdr3_aa: CASSLGQPSSGNTIYF

j_call: TRBJ2-7
clone_size: -
d_call: -
v_call: TRBV3-1/TRBV3-2
cdr3_nt: TGTGCCAGCAGCCAAGCGGGAGTGGGTGAGCAGTACTTC
cdr3_aa: CASSQAGVGEQYF

j_call: TRBJ1-1
clone_size: -
d_call: -
v_call: TRBV2
cdr3_nt: TGTGCCAGCAGTCCTCAGGGTAACACTGAAGCTTTCTTT
cdr3_aa: CASSPQGNTEAFF

j_call: TRBJ1-6
clone_size: -
d_call: TRBD1
v_call: TRBV13
cdr3_nt: TGTGCCAGCAGCGCAGGACAGGGATCACCCCTCCACTTT
cdr3_aa: CASSAGQGSPLHF

j_call: TRBJ2-7
clone_size: -
d_call: TRBD2
v_call: TRBV19
cdr3_nt: TGTGCCACCGCCCTTTGGGCTAGCGGGAGTGGCGAGCAGTACTTC
cdr3_aa: CATALWASGSGEQYF

j_call: TRBJ1-4
clone_size: -
d_call: -
v_call: TRBV5-1
cdr3_nt: TGCGCCAGCAGCTTGGAACAGGGCCGGGAAAAACTGTTTTTT
cdr3_aa: CASSLEQGREKLFF